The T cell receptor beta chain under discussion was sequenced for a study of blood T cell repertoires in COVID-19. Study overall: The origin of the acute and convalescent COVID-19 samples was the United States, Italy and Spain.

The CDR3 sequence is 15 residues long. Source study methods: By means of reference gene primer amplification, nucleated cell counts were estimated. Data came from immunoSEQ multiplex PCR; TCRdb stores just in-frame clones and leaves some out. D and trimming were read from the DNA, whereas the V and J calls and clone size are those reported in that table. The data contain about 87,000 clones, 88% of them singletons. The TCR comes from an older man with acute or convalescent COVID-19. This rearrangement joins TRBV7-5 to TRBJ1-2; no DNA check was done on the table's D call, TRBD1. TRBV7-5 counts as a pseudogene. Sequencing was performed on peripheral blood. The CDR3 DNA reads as TGTGCCAGAAGCTCCCCCCCCCGGGACAGGGAAGGCTACACCTTC. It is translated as CARSSPPRDREGYTF.